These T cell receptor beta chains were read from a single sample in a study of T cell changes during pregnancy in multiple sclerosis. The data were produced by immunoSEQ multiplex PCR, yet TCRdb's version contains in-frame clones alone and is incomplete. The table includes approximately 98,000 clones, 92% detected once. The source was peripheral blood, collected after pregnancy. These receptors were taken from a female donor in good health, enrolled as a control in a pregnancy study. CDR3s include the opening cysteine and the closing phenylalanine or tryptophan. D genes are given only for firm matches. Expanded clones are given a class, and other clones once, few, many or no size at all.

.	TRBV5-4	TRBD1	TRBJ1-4	CASSFRTGGQLGEKLFF	TGTGCCAGCAGCTTCAGGACAGGGGGGCAATTAGGCGAAAAACTGTTTTTT
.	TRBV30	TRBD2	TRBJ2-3	CAWSPPGLAKQYF	TGTGCCTGGAGTCCCCCGGGACTAGCCAAGCAGTATTTT
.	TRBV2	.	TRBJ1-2	CASRWAGYTF	TGTGCCAGCAGGTGGGCTGGCTACACCTTC
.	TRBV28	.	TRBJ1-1	CASSFSTTTEAFF	TGTGCCAGCAGTTTTTCGACAACCACTGAAGCTTTCTTT
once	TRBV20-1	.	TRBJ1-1	CSASKGMAFF	TGCAGTGCTAGTAAGGGGATGGCTTTCTTT
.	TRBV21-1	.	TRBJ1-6	CASSKIRGGIPSSYNSPLHF	TGTGCCAGCAGCAAAATAAGGGGCGGAATTCCGAGCTCCTATAATTCACCCCTCCACTTT
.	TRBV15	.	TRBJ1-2	CATSRLADIAFYGYTF	TGTGCCACCAGCAGACTTGCGGATATCGCGTTCTATGGCTACACCTTC
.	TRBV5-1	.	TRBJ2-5	CASSLGGSGETQYF	TGCGCCAGCAGCTTGGGCGGCTCTGGGGAGACCCAGTACTTC
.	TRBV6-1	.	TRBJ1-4	CASSQFTENEKLFF	TGTGCCAGCAGTCAGTTTACAGAGAATGAAAAACTGTTTTTT
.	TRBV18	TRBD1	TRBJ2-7	CASSPDRAEQYF	TGTGCCAGCTCACCGGACAGGGCCGAGCAGTACTTC
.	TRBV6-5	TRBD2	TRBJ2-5	CASGLGGGEQETQYF	TGTGCCAGCGGGTTGGGCGGGGGGGAACAAGAGACCCAGTACTTC
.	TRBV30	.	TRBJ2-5	CAWSPKETQYF	TGTGCCTGGAGTCCTAAAGAGACCCAGTACTTC
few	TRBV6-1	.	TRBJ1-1	CASSPLLEAFF	TGTGCCAGCAGCCCTCTACTAGAAGCTTTCTTT
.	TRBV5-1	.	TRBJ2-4	CASSLEVVGRNIQYF	TGCGCCAGCAGCTTGGAGGTTGTGGGGAGAAACATTCAGTACTTC